The next 11 T cell receptor beta chains were all read from a single sample in a study of blood T cells in healthy people across ages. Alongside a J-beta primer mix, a sample-barcoded 5' primer served in a second PCR lasting roughly 7 to 12 cycles. TCRdb reprocessed the 5' RACE reads with MiXCR, giving one entry per CDR3 protein. This table has around 1.7 million distinct CDR3 sequences, over 25% appearing once. The specimen sequenced was blood. The receptor source for this set is a woman aged 25 to 39 in good health.

This chain connects TRBV21-1 to TRBJ2-5. The end of the DNA is better explained by TRBJ2-7, so the J call may be wrong. TRBV21-1 is deemed a pseudogene. This CDR3 contains 12 residues. In DNA form, the CDR3 reads TGTGCCAGCAACCTCGCGGTCCACGAGCAGTACTTC. Translated: CASNLAVHEQYF.

For this clonotype: A read error may account for a junction end that differs from germline. V is TRBV5-1 and J is TRBJ1-2; 7 bases fit TRBD1. The CDR3 has 15 amino acids. The germline V gene has CDR1 SGHRS and CDR2 YFSETQ. CDR3 amino acids: CASSFQGVLGYDYTF. The CDR3 nucleotides are TGCGCCAGCAGCTTCCAGGGGGTTTTAGGCTATGACTACACCTTC.

This clonotype was detected only a few times. This chain links TRBV7-9 with TRBJ1-1, with D unresolved. CDR1 is SEHNR and CDR2 is FQNEAQ in the germline V gene (reference sequence). The V and J ends lost 3 bases and 5 bases respectively, with 16 bases between them. The CDR3 extends over 15 amino acids. The CDR3 DNA sequence: TGTGCCAGCAGCTTTCTGGAGAGTCGAAGGACTGAAGCTTTCTTT. It encodes CASSFLESRRTEAFF.

The rearrangement uses TRBV3-1 and TRBJ2-4, with 7 nucleotides matching TRBD1. The J call may be wrong; the DNA end is better matched by TRBJ2-7. Germline V gives CDR1 LGHDT, CDR2 YNNKEL (reference sequence). The CDR3 sequence is 16 residues long. CDR3 loop: CASSQGDLAGGYEQYF. The CDR3 DNA reads TGTGCCAGCAGCCAGGGTGACTTGGCAGGGGGTTACGAGCAGTACTTC.

V usage is TRBV7-2 and J usage is TRBJ2-3; possible D gene TRBD2, 5 bases. Germline-derived CDR1 and CDR2 are SGHTA and FQGNSA. The CDR3 spans 14 residues. Deletions cut 7 bases from V and 4 bases from J, with 15 bases between. This CDR3 is CASNPMGSADTQYF. The CDR3, as DNA: TGTGCCAGCAACCCAATGGGGAGCGCAGATACGCAGTATTTT.

The V gene is TRBV6-1, the J gene TRBJ1-1; TRBD1 aligns across 7 bases. CDR1 is MNHNS and CDR2 is SASEGT in the germline V gene. This CDR3 spans 14 amino acids. V was clipped by 7 bases and J by 0 bases; unmatched bases: 5. Here the CDR3 reads CASKPGTVNTEAFF. The CDR3 DNA sequence: TGTGCCAGCAAACCCGGGACAGTGAACACTGAAGCTTTCTTT.

This clonotype was detected a few times. One end of the junction fails to match germline, which may point to a read error. The V gene is TRBV29-1, the J gene TRBJ2-5, with 7 positions matching TRBD2. The CDR3 has 12 amino acids. Germline V gives CDR1 SQVTM, CDR2 ANQGSEA. The DNA of the CDR3 is TGCGGCGTTGGCCTAGCGGAAGAGACCCAGTACTTC. It translates to CGVGLAEETQYF.

Concerning this clonotype itself: It may be a read error: a sequence one base away is much more abundant. The CDR3 spells CSASWRWEFF. The CDR3 coding sequence is TGCAGTGCTAGTTGGCGATGGGAGTTCTTC. This chain connects TRBV20-1 to TRBJ2-1; D not certain. This CDR3 contains 10 residues. The germline CDR1 and CDR2 sequences are DFQATT and SNEGSKA (reference sequence). Trimming removed 3 bases from V and 14 bases from J, with 11 bases in between.

This clonotype was recorded many times. V gene TRBV29-1 combines with J gene TRBJ2-5; 9 nucleotides line up with TRBD2. Looked up from germline, CDR1 is SQVTM and CDR2 is ANQGSEA. The CDR3 extends over 15 amino acids. V shed 5 bases and J 0 bases; nucleotides not matched to a gene: 7. CDR3 in amino acids: CSVKRRLADQETQYF. CDR3 nucleotide sequence: TGCAGCGTTAAAAGAAGACTAGCGGACCAAGAGACCCAGTACTTC.

This clonotype was recorded many times. V gene TRBV7-6 combines with J gene TRBJ1-2; 8 bases agree with TRBD1. Germline V gene sequence: CDR1 SGHVS, CDR2 FNYEAQ. V lost 3 bases and J lost 8; bases outside the gene matches: 5. The CDR3 spans 13 residues. CDR3 loop: CASSFEQGGGYTF. Here the CDR3 DNA reads TGTGCCAGCAGCTTTGAACAGGGGGGCGGCTACACCTTC.

This clonotype has a handful of counts. The gene calls are TRBV28 and TRBJ2-1; D gene uncertain. The CDR3 extends over 14 amino acids. The germline CDR1 and CDR2 sequences are MDHEN and SYDVKM. V lost 3 bases to trimming and J lost 5 bases, with 11 bases between them. This CDR3 is CASSFSPENNEQFF. The CDR3 DNA reads as TGTGCCAGCAGTTTCTCCCCGGAAAACAATGAGCAGTTCTTC.